This TCR beta chain was sequenced for a study of cytomegalovirus exposure and HLA in healthy donors. Study-level findings and limits: TCR beta V- and J-gene trimming was later associated with a missense DCLRE1C variant. Most TCR beta V segments were productive about 90% or about 30% of the time in an earlier analysis. HLA restriction was apparent for most CMV-associated TCR beta chains in a later analysis. A later analysis showed TCR association rates differing by HLA locus, peaking at DRB1 and lowest at HLA-C.

In regard to this clone: The antigen is not known.

The PCR ran on 60 Vbeta and 13 Jbeta primers. Here immunoSEQ multiplex PCR was the method, and the copy in TCRdb shows in-frame clones only, minus some. The table shows around 57,000 clones, with 89% occurring only once. The length of the CDR3 is 13 residues. From germline, CDR1 is MNHEY and CDR2 SMNVEV (reference sequence). The V segment lost 5 bases and the J segment 15 bases; nucleotides outside the gene matches: 9. The V gene is TRBV27, the J gene TRBJ2-1, with 11 bases that match TRBD2. The source material was PBMCs. The origin of this receptor is a young man in good health and CMV-seropositive. This chain's CDR3 is CASSRGSGRAWFF. CDR3 DNA sequence: TGTGCCAGCAGTCGGGGTAGCGGGAGGGCGTGGTTCTTC.